The rows below give T cell receptor beta chains drawn from one sample of a study of blood T cells in healthy people across ages. TCRdb re-derived calls from the 5' RACE reads in MiXCR, one entry per CDR3 protein. The repertoire holds about 1.8 million distinct CDR3 sequences, less than 50% seen once, with less than 2.5% in the top ten. The sequencing input was blood. These receptors were collected from a woman in her thirties or forties in good health. Both conserved end residues are part of each CDR3. A D gene is named only where the DNA matches it firmly. Only some rows state a clone size, as once, few, many or a class for expanded clones.

j_call v_call clone_size d_call cdr3_nt cdr3_aa
TRBJ2-7 TRBV6-1 . TRBD1 TGTGCCAGCAGTGAACCAACAGGGGGTTTCGGCGAGCAGTACTTC CASSEPTGGFGEQYF
TRBJ1-5 TRBV20-1 . . TGCAGTGCTAGAGATTTTGGTCAGCCCCAGCATTTT CSARDFGQPQHF
TRBJ1-4 TRBV20-1 . TRBD1 TGCAGTGCTAGAGGGGGACAGGACAAACTGTTTTTT CSARGGQDKLFF
TRBJ2-3 TRBV20-1 few TRBD2 TGCAGTGCTAGTTCGACTAGCGGGGTTACAGATACGCAGTATTTT CSASSTSGVTDTQYF
TRBJ2-1 TRBV11-1 . . TGTGCCAGCAGCTTTAGAGGGCCCAACAATGAGCAGTTCTTC CASSFRGPNNEQFF
TRBJ1-1 TRBV28 . . TGTGCCAGCAGGGGCACCATGAACACTGAAGCTTTCTTT CASRGTMNTEAFF
TRBJ1-6 TRBV11-2 once . TGTGCCAGCAGCTTAGTAGCCACTGCTAATTCACCCCTCCACTTT CASSLVATANSPLHF
TRBJ2-1 TRBV3-1 . . TGTGCCAGCAGCCAAGCTAGAAGATACCATGAGCAGTTCTTC CASSQARRYHEQFF
TRBJ2-7 TRBV6-2/TRBV6-3 . TRBD2 TGTGCCAGCAGTGACGGGACTAGCGGCTACGAGCAGTACTTC CASSDGTSGYEQYF
TRBJ2-7 TRBV4-1 few TRBD1 TGCGCCAGCAGCCAAGACCCCCAGGGGGCCTACGAGCAGTACTTC CASSQDPQGAYEQYF
TRBJ2-7 TRBV7-2 . TRBD2 TGTGCCAGCAGCTTAACCAGCGGGGGCGGCTCCTACGAGCAGTACTTC CASSLTSGGGSYEQYF
TRBJ2-5 TRBV7-2 few . TGTGCCAGCAGCTTAGTAACCCCCCTGTCCCCGGGGGCTCGAGAAGCGACTCAGTACTTC CASSLVTPLSPGAREATQYF
TRBJ2-5 TRBV19 few . TGTGCCAGTAGTATACAGGGGGGTGTGGAGACCCAGTACTTC CASSIQGGVETQYF
TRBJ2-7 TRBV7-9 few TRBD1 TGTGCCAGCAGCCCCGGCAGGGGGTTCGGCGAGCAGTACTTC CASSPGRGFGEQYF
TRBJ2-3 TRBV6-5 . . TGTGCCAGCAGTCCCGCCAATTATAGGCGAACAGATACGCAGTATTTT CASSPANYRRTDTQYF
TRBJ2-5 TRBV7-2 . . TGTGCCAGCAGCTTAGCTCCTGGTGGTGGAGAGACCCAGTACTTC CASSLAPGGGETQYF
TRBJ2-7 TRBV27 . . TGTGCCAGCAGTTCCATGAACTCGGGGGAGCAGTACTTC CASSSMNSGEQYF
TRBJ2-1 TRBV20-1 . . TGCAGTGCCACGGGACGGAATGGGTTTAATGAGCAGTTCTTC CSATGRNGFNEQFF
TRBJ2-5 TRBV4-1 . TRBD1 TGCGCCAGCAGCCAACGACAGGGGGCGCGGGAGACCCAGTACTTC CASSQRQGARETQYF
TRBJ1-2 TRBV7-9 . TRBD1 TGTGCCAGCAGCTTACTCGGGACAGAAGCCTATGGCTACACCTTC CASSLLGTEAYGYTF
TRBJ2-1 TRBV11-2 . . TGTGCCAGCAGCTGGGGGACTGTCAACAATGAGCAGTTCTTC CASSWGTVNNEQFF
TRBJ2-3 TRBV10-3 . . TGTGCCGTCAGGGGTGAAGGCACAGATACGCAGTATTTT CAVRGEGTDTQYF
TRBJ2-3 TRBV13 . . TGTGCCAGCAGCGCGACTAAAACGCAGTATTTT CASSATKTQYF
TRBJ1-4 TRBV12-3/TRBV12-4 . . TGTGCCAGCAGTCCGGAGCAGACGGGGGTCGGGGAAAAACTGTTTTTT CASSPEQTGVGEKLFF
TRBJ2-7 TRBV4-2 few TRBD1 TGTGCCAGCAGCCAAGATTTAGGGGACAGGGATGCCTACGAGCAGTACTTC CASSQDLGDRDAYEQYF
TRBJ2-5 TRBV7-8 . TRBD1 TGTGCCAGCAGCGTACGGACAGGATCCGAGACCCAGTACTTC CASSVRTGSETQYF
TRBJ2-3 TRBV9 few . TGTGCCAGCAGCCCCGGGACTTCTTGGGGGGGCACAGATACGCAGTATTTT CASSPGTSWGGTDTQYF
TRBJ2-5 TRBV10-2 . . TGCGCCAGCGGTACAGGGATTCCCCAAGAGACCCAGTACTTC CASGTGIPQETQYF
TRBJ2-5 TRBV5-1 . . TGCGCCAGCAGCCATTGGACAGACCAAGAGACCCAGTACTTC CASSHWTDQETQYF
TRBJ2-7 TRBV12-3/TRBV12-4 many . TGTGCCAGCAGGCGGGACACAAGTTCCTACGAGCAGTACTTC CASRRDTSSYEQYF
TRBJ2-6 TRBV13 . TRBD1 TGTGCCAGCAGCGAACAGGACAGGGGGTTGGATGGGGCCAACGTCCTGACTTTC CASSEQDRGLDGANVLTF
TRBJ1-4 TRBV7-2 . TRBD1 TGTGCCAGCAGTTTCCGGGACAGCGGAAAACTGTTTTTT CASSFRDSGKLFF
TRBJ2-5 TRBV20-1 few TRBD1 TGCAGTGCAAATCCGGGACAGGGGGCGGGAGAGACCCAGTACTTC CSANPGQGAGETQYF
TRBJ1-2 TRBV2 few . TGTGCCAGCAGCGAGGACATGGGCGGCTACACCTTC CASSEDMGGYTF
TRBJ1-5 TRBV6-2/TRBV6-3 . TRBD1 TGTGCCAGCAGTTACCGGGGTCAGGGGGCATCAAGGCAGCCCCAGCATTTT CASSYRGQGASRQPQHF
TRBJ1-2 TRBV4-2 few . TGTGCCAGCAGCCAAGAGGAGGGGACACCCTATGGCTACACCTTC CASSQEEGTPYGYTF